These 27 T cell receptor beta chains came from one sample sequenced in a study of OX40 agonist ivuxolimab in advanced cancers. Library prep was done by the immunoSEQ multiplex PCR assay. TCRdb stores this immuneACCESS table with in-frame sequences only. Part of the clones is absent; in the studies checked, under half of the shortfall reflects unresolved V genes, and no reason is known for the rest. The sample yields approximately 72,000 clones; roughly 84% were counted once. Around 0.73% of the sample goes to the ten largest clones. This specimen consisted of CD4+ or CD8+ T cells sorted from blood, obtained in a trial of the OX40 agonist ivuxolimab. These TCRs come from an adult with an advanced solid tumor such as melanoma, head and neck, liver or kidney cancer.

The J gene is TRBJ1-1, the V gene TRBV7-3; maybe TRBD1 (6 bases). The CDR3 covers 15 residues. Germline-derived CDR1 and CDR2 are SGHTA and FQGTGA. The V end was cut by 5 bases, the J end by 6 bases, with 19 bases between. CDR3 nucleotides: TGTGCCAGCAGCCCTCGAGGGGGGGACAACTCTGAAGCTTTCTTT. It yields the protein CASSPRGGDNSEAFF.

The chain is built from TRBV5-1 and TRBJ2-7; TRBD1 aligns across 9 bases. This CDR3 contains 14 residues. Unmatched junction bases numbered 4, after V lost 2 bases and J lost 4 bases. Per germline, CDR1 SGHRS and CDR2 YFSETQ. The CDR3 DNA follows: TGCGCCAGCAGCTTTACAGGGGGCCGGTACGAGCAGTACTTC. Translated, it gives CASSFTGGRYEQYF.

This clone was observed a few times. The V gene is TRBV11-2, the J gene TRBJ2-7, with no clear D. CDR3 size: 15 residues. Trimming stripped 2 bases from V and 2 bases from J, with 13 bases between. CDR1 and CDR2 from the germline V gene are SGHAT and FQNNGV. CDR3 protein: CASSLLLFQAYEQYF. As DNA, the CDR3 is TGTGCCAGCAGCTTATTGTTATTTCAGGCCTACGAGCAGTACTTC.

CDR3 residues: CATLEPTGRSNSNQPQHF. For the CDR3, the DNA is TGTGCCACCTTGGAACCCACGGGACGTAGCAATAGCAATCAGCCCCAGCATTTT. The chain is built from TRBV28 and TRBJ1-5, with D perhaps matching TRBD1 (5 bases). This CDR3 region has 18 residues. Between the trimmed V and J ends, which lost 10 bases and 0 bases, there was a span of 25 bases. Germline assignment: CDR1 MDHEN and CDR2 SYDVKM.

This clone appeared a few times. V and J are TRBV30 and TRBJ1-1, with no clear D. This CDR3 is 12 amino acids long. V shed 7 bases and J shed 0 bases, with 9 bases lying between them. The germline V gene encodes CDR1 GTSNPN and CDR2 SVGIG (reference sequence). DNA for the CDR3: TGTGCCTTACCCGGGGTGAACACTGAAGCTTTCTTT. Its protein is CALPGVNTEAFF.

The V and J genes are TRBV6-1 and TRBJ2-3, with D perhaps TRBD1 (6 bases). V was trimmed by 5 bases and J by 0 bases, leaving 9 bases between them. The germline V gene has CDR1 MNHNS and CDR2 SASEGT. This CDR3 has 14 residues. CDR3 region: CASSLDSSTDTQYF. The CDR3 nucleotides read TGTGCCAGCAGTCTGGACAGTAGCACAGATACGCAGTATTTT.

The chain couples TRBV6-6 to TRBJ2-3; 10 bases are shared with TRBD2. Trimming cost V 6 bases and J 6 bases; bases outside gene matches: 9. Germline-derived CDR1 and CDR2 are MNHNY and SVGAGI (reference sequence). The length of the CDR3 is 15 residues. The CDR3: CASRLSGGAGDTQYF. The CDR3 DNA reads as TGTGCCAGCAGACTCAGCGGGGGGGCCGGTGATACGCAGTATTTT.

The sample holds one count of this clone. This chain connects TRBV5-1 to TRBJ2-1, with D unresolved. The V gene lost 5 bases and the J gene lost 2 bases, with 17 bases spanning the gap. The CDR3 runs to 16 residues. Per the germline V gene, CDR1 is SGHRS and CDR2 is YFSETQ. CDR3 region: CASRVGSIEAYNEQFF. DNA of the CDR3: TGCGCCAGCAGAGTAGGTAGCATTGAGGCCTACAATGAGCAGTTCTTC.

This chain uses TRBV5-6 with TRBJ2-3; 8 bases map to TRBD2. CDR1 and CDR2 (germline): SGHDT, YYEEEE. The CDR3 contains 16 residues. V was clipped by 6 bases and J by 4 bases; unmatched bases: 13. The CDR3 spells CASNSRSGSVSDTQYF. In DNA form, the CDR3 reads TGTGCCAGCAACTCCCGGAGCGGGAGTGTGTCAGATACGCAGTATTTT.

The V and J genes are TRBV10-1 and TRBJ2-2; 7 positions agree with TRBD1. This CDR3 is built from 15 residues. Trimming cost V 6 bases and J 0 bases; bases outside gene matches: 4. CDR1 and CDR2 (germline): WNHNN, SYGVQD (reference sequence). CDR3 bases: TGCGCCAGCAGGGGGGACAGAGCGAACACCGGGGAGCTGTTTTTT. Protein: CASRGDRANTGELFF.

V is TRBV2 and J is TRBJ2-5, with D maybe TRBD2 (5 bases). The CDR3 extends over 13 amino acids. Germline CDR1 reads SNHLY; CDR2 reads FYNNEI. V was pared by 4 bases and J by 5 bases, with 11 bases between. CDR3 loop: CASSVSEVETQYF. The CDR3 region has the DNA TGTGCCAGCAGTGTATCGGAGGTGGAGACCCAGTACTTC.

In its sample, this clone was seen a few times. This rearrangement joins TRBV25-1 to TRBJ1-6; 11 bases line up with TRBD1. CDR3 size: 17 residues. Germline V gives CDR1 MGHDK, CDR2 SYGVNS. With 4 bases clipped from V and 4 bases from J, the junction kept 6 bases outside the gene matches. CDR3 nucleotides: TGTGCCAGCAGTGGCGGGACAGGGGGTCCATATAATTCACCCCTCCACTTT. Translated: CASSGGTGGPYNSPLHF.

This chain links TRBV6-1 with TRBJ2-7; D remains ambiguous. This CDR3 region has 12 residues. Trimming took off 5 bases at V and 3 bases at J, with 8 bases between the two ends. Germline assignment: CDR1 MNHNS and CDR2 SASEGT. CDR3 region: CASSTVLYEQYF. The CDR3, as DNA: TGTGCCAGCAGTACGGTCCTCTACGAGCAGTACTTC.

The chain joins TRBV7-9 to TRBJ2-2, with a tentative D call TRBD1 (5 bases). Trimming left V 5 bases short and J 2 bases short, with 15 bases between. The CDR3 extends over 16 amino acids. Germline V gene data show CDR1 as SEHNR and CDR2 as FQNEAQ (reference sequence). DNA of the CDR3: TGTGCCAGCAGCCGTAGCAGTCAGGGAAACACCGGGGAGCTGTTTTTT. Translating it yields CASSRSSQGNTGELFF.

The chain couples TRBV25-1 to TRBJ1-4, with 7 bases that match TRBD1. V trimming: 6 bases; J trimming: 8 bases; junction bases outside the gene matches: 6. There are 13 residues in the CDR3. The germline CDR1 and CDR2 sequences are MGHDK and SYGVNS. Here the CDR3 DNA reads TGTGCCAGCAGACAGGGGAGGTACGAAAAACTGTTTTTT. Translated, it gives CASRQGRYEKLFF.

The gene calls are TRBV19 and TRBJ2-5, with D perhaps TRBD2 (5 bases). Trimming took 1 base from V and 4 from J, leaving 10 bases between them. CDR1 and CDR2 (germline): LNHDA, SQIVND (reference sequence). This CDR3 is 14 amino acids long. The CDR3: CASSIGSDGETQYF. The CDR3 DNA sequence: TGTGCCAGTAGTATAGGTAGCGACGGAGAGACCCAGTACTTC.

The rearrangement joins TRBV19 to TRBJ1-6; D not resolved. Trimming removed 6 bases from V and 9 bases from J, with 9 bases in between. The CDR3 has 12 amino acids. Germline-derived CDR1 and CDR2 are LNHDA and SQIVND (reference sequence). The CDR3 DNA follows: TGTGCCAGTAGGCCCCGGGGTTCACCCCTCCACTTT. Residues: CASRPRGSPLHF.

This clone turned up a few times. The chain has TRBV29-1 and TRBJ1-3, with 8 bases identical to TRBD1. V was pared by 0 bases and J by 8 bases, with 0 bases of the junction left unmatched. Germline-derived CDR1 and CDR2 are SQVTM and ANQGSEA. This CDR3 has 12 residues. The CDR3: CSVEEQGDTIYF. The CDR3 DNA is TGCAGCGTTGAAGAACAGGGGGACACCATATATTTT.

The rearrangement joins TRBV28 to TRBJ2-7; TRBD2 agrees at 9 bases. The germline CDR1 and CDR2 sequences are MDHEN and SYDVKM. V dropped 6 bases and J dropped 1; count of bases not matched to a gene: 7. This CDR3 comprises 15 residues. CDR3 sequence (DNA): TGTGCCAGCAGCCCCGCTAGCGGGGATTCCTACGAGCAGTACTTC. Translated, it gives CASSPASGDSYEQYF. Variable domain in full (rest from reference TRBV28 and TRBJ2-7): DVKVTQSSRYLVKRTGEKVFLECVQDMDHENMFWYRQDPGLGLRLIYFSYDVKMKEKGDIPEGYSVSREKKERFSLILESASTNQTSMYLCASSPASGDSYEQYFGPGTRLTVT.

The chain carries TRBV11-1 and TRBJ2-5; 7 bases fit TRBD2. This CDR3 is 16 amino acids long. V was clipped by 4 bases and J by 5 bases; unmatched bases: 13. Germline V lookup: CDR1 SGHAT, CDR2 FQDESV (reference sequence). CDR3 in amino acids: CASSSGEATSTETQYF. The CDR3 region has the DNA TGTGCCAGCAGCTCCGGAGAGGCGACTAGCACCGAGACCCAGTACTTC.

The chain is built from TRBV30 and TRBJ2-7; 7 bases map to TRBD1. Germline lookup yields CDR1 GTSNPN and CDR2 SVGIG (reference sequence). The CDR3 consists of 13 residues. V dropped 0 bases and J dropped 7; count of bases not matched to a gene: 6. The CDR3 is CAWSVDRVGEQYF. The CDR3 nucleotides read TGTGCCTGGAGTGTAGACAGGGTGGGGGAGCAGTACTTC.

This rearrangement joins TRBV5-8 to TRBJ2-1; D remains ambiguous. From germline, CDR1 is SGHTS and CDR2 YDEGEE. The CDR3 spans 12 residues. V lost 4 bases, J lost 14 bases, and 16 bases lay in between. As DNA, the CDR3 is TGTGCCAGCAGCGCTAGAGTGAATTTGGAGTTCTTC. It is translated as CASSARVNLEFF.

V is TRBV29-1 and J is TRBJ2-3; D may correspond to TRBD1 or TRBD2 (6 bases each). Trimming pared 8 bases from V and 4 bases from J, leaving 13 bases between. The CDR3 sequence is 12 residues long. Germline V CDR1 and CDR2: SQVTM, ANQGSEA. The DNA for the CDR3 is TGCAGCACCGAGGGGGGAGCAGATACGCAGTATTTT. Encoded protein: CSTEGGADTQYF.

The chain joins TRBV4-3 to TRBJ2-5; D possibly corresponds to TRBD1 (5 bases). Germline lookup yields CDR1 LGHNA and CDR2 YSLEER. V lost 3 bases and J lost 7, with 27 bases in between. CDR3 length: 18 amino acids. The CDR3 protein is CASSQGNRPDTRVGTQYF. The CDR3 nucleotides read TGCGCCAGCAGCCAGGGAAATAGACCGGACACCAGGGTAGGGACCCAGTACTTC.

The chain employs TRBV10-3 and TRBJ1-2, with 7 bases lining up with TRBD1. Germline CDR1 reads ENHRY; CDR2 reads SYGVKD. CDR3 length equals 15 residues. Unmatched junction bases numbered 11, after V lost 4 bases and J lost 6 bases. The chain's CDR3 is CAISATGSSGNGYTF. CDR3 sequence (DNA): TGTGCCATCAGTGCGACAGGGTCCTCGGGCAATGGCTACACCTTC.

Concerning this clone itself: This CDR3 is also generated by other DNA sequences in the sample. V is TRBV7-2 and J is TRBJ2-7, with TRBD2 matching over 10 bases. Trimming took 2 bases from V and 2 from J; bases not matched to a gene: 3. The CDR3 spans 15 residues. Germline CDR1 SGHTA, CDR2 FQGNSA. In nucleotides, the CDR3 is TGTGCCAGCAGCTTACGGCTAGCGGGGGCCTACGAGCAGTACTTC. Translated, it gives CASSLRLAGAYEQYF. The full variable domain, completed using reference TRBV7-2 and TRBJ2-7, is GAGVSQSPSNKVTEKGKDVELRCDPISGHTALYWYRQSLGQGLEFLIYFQGNSAPDKSGLPSDRFSAERTGGSVSTLTIQRTQQEDSAVYLCASSLRLAGAYEQYFGPGTRLTVT.

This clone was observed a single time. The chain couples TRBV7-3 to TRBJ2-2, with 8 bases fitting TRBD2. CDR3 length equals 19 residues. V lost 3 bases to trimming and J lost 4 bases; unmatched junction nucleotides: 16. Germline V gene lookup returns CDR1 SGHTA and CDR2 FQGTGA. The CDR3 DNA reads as TGTGCCAGCAGCTTCTTTGCTAGCGGGCCCGAGGGGGGCACCGGGGAGCTGTTTTTT. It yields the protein CASSFFASGPEGGTGELFF.